The TCR beta chain described here comes from a study of T cells in Graves' hyperthyroidism and ophthalmopathy. Patients having uncontrolled infection, another autoimmune disease, pregnancy or lactation were not included. From germline, CDR1 is WNHNN and CDR2 SYGVQD (reference sequence). V gave up 4 bases and J gave up 4 bases; unmatched junction bases: 4. The CDR3 length is 16 residues. This clonotype was recorded a few times. Authors of the study amplified TCR beta CDR3 regions from RNA transcripts. In the first-round RT-PCR of the TCR CDR3, the HTBI primer set was used. MiXCR was run by TCRdb on the multiplex PCR reads, yielding one entry per CDR3 protein. The data show over 500,000 distinct CDR3 sequences, 15% to 20% seen once.

V is TRBV10-1 and J is TRBJ2-3; 14 bases match TRBD2. The clonotype was recovered from a woman in her 30s with Graves' ophthalmopathy. Material: blood. In DNA form, the CDR3 reads TGCGCCAGCAGTGGCCCGACTAGCGGGAGGGCAGATACGCAGTATTTT. Amino acids: CASSGPTSGRADTQYF.